This TCR beta chain was profiled in a study of cytomegalovirus exposure and HLA in healthy donors. While unrecorded immune exposures were likely, the donors were nominally healthy when sampled. PCR used 60 Vbeta primers and 13 Jbeta primers. Per the study methods: The authors later counted roughly 76 million unique TCR beta chains, some 9.9 million of them shared. Clones were read by immunoSEQ multiplex PCR, and TCRdb kept only the in-frame ones, dropping some. The D gene and trimming were derived from the DNA, and the V and J assignments and clone size from that table. The table lists about 190,000 clones, roughly 80% of them singletons. Broader study findings: In a later analysis, at a false discovery rate of 0.05, some 17,000 TCR beta sequences were associated with HLA alleles. A missense variant in DCLRE1C was later tied to TCR beta V- and J-gene trimming.

The J segment lost 6 bases and the V segment lost 2 bases, leaving 5 bases of the junction unmatched. The CDR3 loop spans 15 amino acids. Germline V gene data show CDR1 as SGHKS and CDR2 as YYEKEE (reference sequence). On this clone: Antigen: not known.

Sequenced: PBMCs. The sequence derives from a woman aged 18-30 years in good health and CMV-seronegative. The chain couples TRBV5-5 to TRBJ1-4; 9 bases match TRBD1. In nucleotides, the CDR3 is TGTGCCAGCAGCTTCCCCGGGACAGGGTATGAAAAACTGTTTTTT. Protein product: CASSFPGTGYEKLFF. Filled out from reference TRBV5-5 and TRBJ1-4, the complete variable domain reads DAGVTQSPTHLIKTRGQQVTLRCSPISGHKSVSWYQQVLGQGPQFIFQYYEKEERGRGNFPDRFSARQFPNYSSELNVNALLLGDSALYLCASSFPGTGYEKLFFGSGTQLSVL.